The text below deals with one T cell receptor beta chain. With 5 bases clipped from V and 4 bases from J, the junction kept 7 bases outside the gene matches. Germline V gives CDR1 MDHEN, CDR2 SYDVKM. The CDR3 sequence is 16 residues long. This sample is drawn from a study of blood T cell repertoires in COVID-19. Study background: Spain, Italy and the United States supplied samples that represented acute and convalescent COVID-19.

Repertoires were generated with immunoSEQ multiplex PCR, while TCRdb's copy carries only in-frame clones and drops some. This table has around 26,000 clones, about nine tenths appearing once. The clonotype comes from a human donor in a cohort sampled during active COVID-19. Sequenced material: peripheral blood. V is TRBV28 and J is TRBJ2-6; 8 nucleotides line up with TRBD2. CDR3 nucleotide sequence: TGTGCCAGCAGTCCCGGGGGGGCTCCCGGGGCCAACGTCCTGACTTTC. Residues: CASSPGGAPGANVLTF. The entire variable domain, with the rest obtained from reference TRBV28 and TRBJ2-6, is as follows: DVKVTQSSRYLVKRTGEKVFLECVQDMDHENMFWYRQDPGLGLRLIYFSYDVKMKEKGDIPEGYSVSREKKERFSLILESASTNQTSMYLCASSPGGAPGANVLTFGAGSRLTVL.